This entry lists 29 T cell receptor beta chains sequenced from one sample in a study of blood T cell repertoires in COVID-19. Sequencing was performed with immunoSEQ multiplex PCR; in TCRdb, only in-frame clones are kept and a portion is missing. The sample has 150,000 to 200,000 clones, about 85% seen once. Input material: peripheral blood. The receptors were sampled from a man in his forties with acute or convalescent COVID-19.

V gene TRBV5-5 combines with J gene TRBJ2-1, with 7 bases lining up with TRBD1. This CDR3 spans 15 amino acids. V shed 7 bases, J shed 4 bases, and the junction held 11 bases outside the gene matches. Germline lookup yields CDR1 SGHKS and CDR2 YYEKEE (reference sequence). The CDR3 bases are TGTGCCAGCCAGGATTCACAGGGGTTATACAATGAGCAGTTCTTC. It yields the protein CASQDSQGLYNEQFF.

V gene TRBV30 combines with J gene TRBJ1-4; D perhaps matches TRBD1 (5 bases). In germline, CDR1 is GTSNPN, CDR2 SVGIG (reference sequence). The length of the CDR3 is 14 residues. The V gene lost 2 bases and the J gene lost 7 bases, with 14 bases spanning the gap. The CDR3 DNA reads TGTGCCTGGAGTAAGAAGGGGCGGGGTGAAAAACTGTTTTTT. It codes for CAWSKKGRGEKLFF.

The chain couples TRBV12-3 or TRBV12-4 to TRBJ1-3, with D perhaps matching TRBD1 (5 bases). The CDR3 spans 13 residues. Trimming took 5 bases from V and 8 from J, leaving 13 bases between them. CDR3 bases: TGTGCCAGCAGTGCACGGGGGGTTCACACCATATATTTT. Translating it yields CASSARGVHTIYF.

The V call is TRBV28, the J call TRBJ2-7, with 11 nucleotides matching TRBD1. CDR1 and CDR2 from the germline V gene are MDHEN and SYDVKM. Losses at the gene ends were 6 bases for V and 7 bases for J; bases not matched to a gene: 14. CDR3 size: 16 residues. DNA for the CDR3: TGTGCCAGCAGCCTTCCCGGACAGGGGGCAGGTGGGGAGCAGTACTTC. Its translation: CASSLPGQGAGGEQYF.

The chain uses TRBV2 and TRBJ1-2; 9 bases match TRBD1. CDR3 length: 17 amino acids. CDR1 is SNHLY and CDR2 is FYNNEI in the germline V gene. J was trimmed by 7 bases and V by 5 bases; bases with no gene match: 17. CDR3 sequence: CASSSRRETGGWVGYTF. DNA of the CDR3: TGTGCCAGCAGTTCCCGGCGAGAAACAGGGGGCTGGGTTGGCTACACCTTC.

V and J are TRBV7-7 and TRBJ2-5, with D possibly being TRBD1 (5 bases). The CDR3 is made up of 13 amino acids. Looked up from germline, CDR1 is SSHAT and CDR2 is FNYEAQ (reference sequence). Trimming left V 4 bases short and J 3 bases short, with 9 bases between. The CDR3 here is CASSSDRKETQYF. DNA of the CDR3: TGTGCCAGCAGCTCCGACAGAAAAGAGACCCAGTACTTC.

The chain couples TRBV2 to TRBJ1-1; D is uncertain. The CDR3 consists of 15 residues. Trimming stripped 7 bases from V and 5 bases from J, with 20 bases between. The germline CDR1 and CDR2 sequences are SNHLY and FYNNEI. The CDR3 loop is CASIKTHVLGTEAFF. The CDR3 nucleotides read TGTGCCAGCATCAAGACCCACGTTCTCGGGACTGAAGCTTTCTTT.

The J gene is TRBJ1-1, the V gene TRBV7-9; D is possibly TRBD1 (6 bases). V lost 4 bases, J lost 1 base, and 13 bases lay in between. Germline loops: CDR1 SEHNR, CDR2 FQNEAQ (reference sequence). This CDR3 region has 15 residues. In DNA, the CDR3 is TGTGCCAGCAGCTCACCGGACAGTCAGAACACTGAAGCTTTCTTT. Residues: CASSSPDSQNTEAFF.

The chain employs TRBV5-4 and TRBJ2-7; 8 bases align to TRBD2. Germline loops: CDR1 SGHNT, CDR2 YYREEE (reference sequence). Unmatched junction bases numbered 5, after V lost 4 bases and J lost 2 bases. CDR3 length equals 14 residues. The CDR3 region has the DNA TGTGCCAGCAGCCGACGGGGGGGCGCCTACGAGCAGTACTTC. Protein sequence: CASSRRGGAYEQYF.

The chain carries TRBV5-1 and TRBJ1-2, with no clear D. From germline, CDR1 is SGHRS and CDR2 YFSETQ. Trimming took off 5 bases at V and 1 base at J, with 9 bases between the two ends. This CDR3 region has 13 residues. The CDR3 DNA follows: TGCGCCAGCAGGGAGGCGATTAACTATGGCTACACCTTC. Protein: CASREAINYGYTF.

The V and J genes are TRBV19 and TRBJ1-1; D is perhaps TRBD1 (6 bases). The CDR3 is 15 amino acids. Germline V gives CDR1 LNHDA, CDR2 SQIVND (reference sequence). V dropped 7 bases and J dropped 0 bases, with 15 bases sitting between them. This chain's CDR3 is CASKGVGPMNTEAFF. The CDR3 nucleotides are TGTGCCAGTAAGGGGGTGGGTCCCATGAACACTGAAGCTTTCTTT. Drawing the rest from reference TRBV19 and TRBJ1-1, the complete variable domain is DGGITQSPKYLFRKEGQNVTLSCEQNLNHDAMYWYRQDPGQGLRLIYYSQIVNDFQKGDIAEGYSVSREKKESFPLTVTSAQKNPTAFYLCASKGVGPMNTEAFFGQGTRLTVV.

The J gene is TRBJ1-2, the V gene TRBV9, with D possibly being TRBD1 (5 bases). Germline values: CDR1 SGDLS, CDR2 YYNGEE. This CDR3 spans 15 amino acids. V was trimmed by 3 bases and J by 1 base, leaving 13 bases between them. The DNA of the CDR3 is TGTGCCAGCAGCGCTGGAGACAGCCATAACTATGGCTACACCTTC. It specifies CASSAGDSHNYGYTF. Based on the CDR3 plus reference TRBV9 and TRBJ1-2, the full variable domain is DSGVTQTPKHLITATGQRVTLRCSPRSGDLSVYWYQQSLDQGLQFLIQYYNGEERAKGNILERFSAQQFPDLHSELNLSSLELGDSALYFCASSAGDSHNYGYTFGSGTRLTVV.

Notes on this clone: It may be a read error: a sequence one base away is much more abundant. The chain couples TRBV6-5 to TRBJ1-1; perhaps TRBD1 as D (5 bases). Trimming took off 10 bases at V and 0 bases at J, with 18 bases between the two ends. There are 15 residues in the CDR3. Germline loops: CDR1 MNHEY, CDR2 SVGAGI. The CDR3 loop reads CANSNLDSVNTEAFF. CDR3 sequence (DNA): TGTGCCAACAGCAACCTCGACAGCGTGAACACTGAAGCTTTCTTT.

This rearrangement joins TRBV27 to TRBJ2-1; D remains unclear. Germline V gene sequence: CDR1 MNHEY, CDR2 SMNVEV (reference sequence). The CDR3 has 14 residues. The V gene lost 5 bases and the J gene lost 5 bases, with 13 bases spanning the gap. In DNA, the CDR3 is TGTGCCAGCAGTATTTTTGAGGCCCACAATGAGCAGTTCTTC. It codes for CASSIFEAHNEQFF.

The rearrangement joins TRBV13 to TRBJ2-1; 8 bases are shared with TRBD2. The germline gives CDR1 PRHDT, CDR2 FYEKMQ (reference sequence). The CDR3 is made up of 15 amino acids. V gave up 6 bases and J gave up 1 base; unmatched junction bases: 5. The CDR3 DNA sequence: TGTGCCAGCAGGGACGGGGGGGCTTCCTACAATGAGCAGTTCTTC. Encoded protein: CASRDGGASYNEQFF.

The chain has TRBV7-9 and TRBJ2-2, with D maybe TRBD1 (6 bases). Per germline, CDR1 SEHNR and CDR2 FQNEAQ (reference sequence). The CDR3 spans 17 residues. V lost 5 bases to trimming and J lost 0 bases, with 16 bases between them. The DNA of the CDR3 is TGTGCCAGCAGCATTTCATATCAGGGGTCGAACACCGGGGAGCTGTTTTTT. Its translation: CASSISYQGSNTGELFF.

This chain uses TRBV27 with TRBJ2-7; maybe TRBD1 (5 bases). Germline-derived CDR1 and CDR2 are MNHEY and SMNVEV (reference sequence). The CDR3 loop spans 12 amino acids. Between the trimmed V and J ends, which lost 6 bases and 2 bases, there was a span of 8 bases. The CDR3 region is CASSPDTYEQYF. The CDR3 DNA reads as TGTGCCAGCAGCCCGGACACCTACGAGCAGTACTTC.

The V gene is TRBV7-5, the J gene TRBJ1-2. TRBV7-5 counts as a pseudogene. CDR3 length: 8 amino acids. The CDR3 here is CASSPNTF. The DNA for the CDR3 is TGTGCCAGCAGCCCTAACACCTTC.

This clone was seen more than once but under ten times. This sequence joins TRBV13 and TRBJ1-2; the match to TRBD1 covers 7 bases. CDR1 and CDR2 from the germline V gene are PRHDT and FYEKMQ (reference sequence). V lost 3 bases to trimming and J lost 0 bases; unmatched junction nucleotides: 7. The CDR3 has 16 amino acids. The CDR3 sequence is CASSLQGQNPNYGYTF. In DNA form, the CDR3 reads TGTGCCAGCAGCTTGCAGGGACAGAACCCTAACTATGGCTACACCTTC.

The CDR3 is CASSQGLMNTEAFF. CDR3 nucleotide sequence: TGTGCCAGCAGCCAGGGACTTATGAACACTGAAGCTTTCTTT. The chain has TRBV2 and TRBJ1-1; a possible D gene is TRBD1 (5 bases). CDR3 size: 14 residues. V was pared by 6 bases and J by 0 bases, with 11 bases between. Per germline, CDR1 SNHLY and CDR2 FYNNEI.

V and J are TRBV19 and TRBJ1-4; TRBD1 might be the D (5 bases). Looked up from germline, CDR1 is LNHDA and CDR2 is SQIVND (reference sequence). This CDR3 comprises 15 residues. V was pared by 2 bases and J by 6 bases, with 13 bases between. The CDR3 region is CASSISDLGDEKLFF. Here the CDR3 DNA reads TGTGCCAGTAGTATAAGTGACCTAGGGGATGAAAAACTGTTTTTT.

V and J are TRBV7-9 and TRBJ1-1; TRBD1 matches 12 bases. The CDR3 runs 16 residues. Germline loops: CDR1 SEHNR, CDR2 FQNEAQ (reference sequence). The ends lost 5 bases at V and 5 bases at J; junction bases unmatched: 9. CDR3 nucleotides: TGTGCCAGCAGCCCACCGGGACAGGGGGCGTGGACTGAAGCTTTCTTT. Its translation: CASSPPGQGAWTEAFF.

The genes are TRBV5-1 and TRBJ2-1; possible D gene TRBD2, 7 bases. From germline, CDR1 is SGHRS and CDR2 YFSETQ. V lost 4 bases and J lost 6, with 17 bases in between. The CDR3 is 15 residues long. CDR3 coding DNA: TGCGCCAGCAGCCCCGTAGGGGGGGCCGGCAATGAGCAGTTCTTC. This codes for CASSPVGGAGNEQFF.

This clone was seen only once. V usage is TRBV20-1 and J usage is TRBJ2-2; TRBD2 matches at 7 bases. Germline V gene lookup returns CDR1 DFQATT and CDR2 SNEGSKA (reference sequence). This CDR3 spans 14 amino acids. The junction had 6 bases not matched to a gene; V was cut back by 3 bases and J by 5 bases. In nucleotides, the CDR3 is TGCAGTGCTAGTGGGAGGGGTGGTACCGGGGAGCTGTTTTTT. This gives the protein CSASGRGGTGELFF.

This chain links TRBV25-1 with TRBJ1-5; D remains unclear. The CDR3 loop spans 14 amino acids. Germline CDR1 reads MGHDK; CDR2 reads SYGVNS. Trimming cost V 3 bases and J 4 bases, with 10 bases left between them. The CDR3 sequence: CASSDPDGNQPQHF. DNA of the CDR3: TGTGCCAGCAGTGACCCCGACGGGAATCAGCCCCAGCATTTT.

The V gene is TRBV29-1, the J gene TRBJ2-1; possibly TRBD1 for D (8 bases). The CDR3 sequence is 13 residues long. Germline values: CDR1 SQVTM, CDR2 ANQGSEA. The germline V and J ends were trimmed by 7 bases and 4 bases, with 14 bases remaining between them. The chain's CDR3 is CSALQGGYNEQFF. The DNA for the CDR3 is TGCAGCGCCTTACAGGGGGGGTACAATGAGCAGTTCTTC.

The chain couples TRBV5-1 to TRBJ1-1; D unresolved. V lost 4 bases to trimming and J lost 0 bases, with 19 bases between them. The CDR3 runs 17 residues. Germline V gene lookup returns CDR1 SGHRS and CDR2 YFSETQ. The CDR3 coding sequence is TGCGCCAGCAGCCGGGAGGTATACGGGAAGGTGAACACTGAAGCTTTCTTT. Translating gives CASSREVYGKVNTEAFF.

This clone has just a few counts. The chain has TRBV7-2 and TRBJ1-1; possibly TRBD1 for D (6 bases). Germline values: CDR1 SGHTA, CDR2 FQGNSA. Deletions cut 0 bases from V and 11 bases from J, with 10 bases between. The CDR3 covers 12 residues. The CDR3 loop is CASSLAGRGAFF. The DNA for the CDR3 is TGTGCCAGCAGCTTAGCCGGAAGGGGGGCTTTCTTT.

This rearrangement joins TRBV28 to TRBJ1-2; weak D call: TRBD1 (6 bases). There are 14 residues in the CDR3. The V and J ends lost 7 bases and 7 bases respectively, with 19 bases between them. CDR1 is MDHEN, CDR2 SYDVKM, per germline. Written as DNA, the CDR3 is TGTGCCAGCACCCCAGGGCCAGGGGTAAGTGGCTACACCTTC. Translated, it gives CASTPGPGVSGYTF.